These T cell receptor beta chains were read from a single sample in a study of blood T cell repertoires in COVID-19. Measured with immunoSEQ multiplex PCR; TCRdb has only the in-frame clones, and not every one. Of 200,000 to 300,000 clones detected, more than 75% appear once; the ten largest clones hold about 3%. The sample comprised peripheral blood. The source of these receptors is a woman aged 25 to 45 who had recovered from COVID-19. The CDR3 runs from the conserved cysteine through the conserved F or W. D genes are given only for firm matches. Only some rows state a clone size, as once, few, many or a class for expanded clones.

V gene	J gene	clone size	D gene	CDR3 protein	CDR3 DNA
TRBV2	TRBJ2-1	NA	NA	CASRETGDPLNEQFF	TGTGCCAGCAGGGAAACGGGGGACCCTCTGAATGAGCAGTTCTTC
TRBV5-6	TRBJ2-5	NA	NA	CASSLGSGVLGETQYF	TGTGCCAGCAGCTTGGGGTCAGGGGTTTTGGGTGAGACCCAGTACTTC
TRBV19	TRBJ2-1	NA	TRBD1	CASRRTRGQNEQFF	TGTGCCAGTAGGCGCACCAGGGGGCAGAATGAGCAGTTCTTC
TRBV2	TRBJ2-2	NA	NA	CASSPWDDRKDTGELFF	TGTGCCAGCAGTCCGTGGGATGACAGGAAGGACACCGGGGAGCTGTTTTTT
TRBV5-6	TRBJ1-5	few	NA	CASSPRGTWSNQPQHF	TGTGCCAGCAGCCCGCGCGGGACGTGGAGCAATCAGCCCCAGCATTTT
TRBV13	TRBJ2-1	few	TRBD2	CASSLYKRTSGRRSYNEQFF	TGTGCCAGCAGCTTATATAAGAGGACTAGCGGGCGAAGGTCGTACAATGAGCAGTTCTTC
TRBV7-2	TRBJ2-7	NA	TRBD1	CASSKRQGAHEQYF	TGTGCCAGCAGCAAAAGACAGGGGGCCCACGAGCAGTACTTC
TRBV10-1	TRBJ1-1	NA	NA	CASSRQVNTEAFF	TGCGCCAGCAGTCGACAAGTGAACACTGAAGCTTTCTTT
TRBV20-1	TRBJ2-7	NA	TRBD2	CSASRDYAGEQYF	TGCAGTGCTAGTCGGGACTATGCCGGCGAGCAGTACTTC
TRBV5-1	TRBJ1-1	NA	TRBD1	CASSGRDRALNTEAFF	TGCGCCAGCAGCGGCCGGGACAGGGCTCTGAACACTGAAGCTTTCTTT
TRBV5-4	TRBJ2-1	NA	TRBD1	CASSTTGVSYNEQFF	TGTGCCAGCAGCACGACAGGGGTCTCCTACAATGAGCAGTTCTTC
TRBV5-1	TRBJ2-7	NA	TRBD1	CASSLAQGIVYEQYF	TGCGCCAGCAGCTTGGCACAGGGGATAGTGTACGAGCAGTACTTC